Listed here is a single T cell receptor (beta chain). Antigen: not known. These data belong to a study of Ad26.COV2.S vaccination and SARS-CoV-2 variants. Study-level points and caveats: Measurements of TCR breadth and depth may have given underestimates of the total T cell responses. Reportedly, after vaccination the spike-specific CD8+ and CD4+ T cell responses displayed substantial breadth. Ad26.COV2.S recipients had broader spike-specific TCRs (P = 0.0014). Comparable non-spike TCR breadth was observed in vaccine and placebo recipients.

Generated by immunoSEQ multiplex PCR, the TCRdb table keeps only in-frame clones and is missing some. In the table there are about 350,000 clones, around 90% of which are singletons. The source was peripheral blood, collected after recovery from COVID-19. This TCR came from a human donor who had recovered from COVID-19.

CDR3 bases: TGTGCCACCACGACAGGGGTCAGACAGCCCCAGCATTTT. Its translation: CATTTGVRQPQHF. The rearrangement uses TRBV2 and TRBJ1-5, with 8 bases lining up with TRBD1. V lost 10 bases, J lost 7 bases, and 9 bases stayed unmatched. The CDR3 length is 13 residues. Per germline, CDR1 SNHLY and CDR2 FYNNEI.